This T cell receptor beta chain emerged from a study of blood T cell repertoires in COVID-19. The overall study: Italy, Spain and the United States were the sources of the convalescent and acute COVID-19 samples.

The V gene end was trimmed by 6 bases and the J gene end by 4 bases; junction bases not matched to a gene: 9. The CDR3 is 15 residues long. The germline CDR1 and CDR2 sequences are LNHDA and SQIVND (reference sequence). The protocol was immunoSEQ multiplex PCR, while the TCRdb copy is restricted to in-frame clones and leaves out a portion. This table has approximately 350,000 clones, 89% appearing once. This receptor was identified in a young woman with COVID-19, enrolled during active disease. This rearrangement joins TRBV19 to TRBJ1-1, with TRBD1 identical over 9 bases. Sequenced input: peripheral blood. The DNA for the CDR3 is TGTGCCAGTAGACTCCAGGGACAGGGACGCACTGAAGCTTTCTTT. It translates to CASRLQGQGRTEAFF.